Presented here are 32 T cell receptor beta chains from one specimen sequenced in a study of spatial heterogeneity in lung cancer. Whole-study results and caveats: The study found that expanded intratumoral alpha and beta TCR counts tracked tumor mutation counts.

Indicated time point: sample taken at primary tumor resection. TCRdb ran MiXCR on the 5' RACE reads and lists one entry per CDR3 protein. The table has 14,000 or so distinct CDR3 sequences, around 5% seen once. These receptors are not linked to any known antigen. The material was lung tumor tissue, obtained at surgery. The source is a female donor with early-stage non-small cell lung cancer.

This clonotype came up many times. A library made for alpha chains picked up this beta chain off target, so its size means little. The chain recombines TRBV5-1 with TRBJ1-5, with D perhaps matching TRBD1 (5 bases). The CDR3 loop spans 13 amino acids. Trimming pared 3 bases from V and 10 bases from J, leaving 14 bases between. CDR1 is SGHRS, CDR2 YFSETQ, per germline. In nucleotides, the CDR3 is TGCGCCAGCAGCTGGGACGGCCAGGGTCCCCAGCATTTT. Amino acids: CASSWDGQGPQHF.

This clonotype was observed many times. The size of this beta chain means little, since it is a stray read in a library made for alpha chains. The chain is built from TRBV6-2 or TRBV6-3 and TRBJ2-5; 9 nucleotides line up with TRBD2. The germline gives CDR1 MNHEY, CDR2 SVGEGT. V was pared by 2 bases and J by 4 bases, with 5 bases of the junction left unmatched. The CDR3 is 15 residues long. The CDR3 is CASSYLAGTRETQYF. In nucleotides, the CDR3 is TGTGCCAGCAGTTACCTAGCGGGGACTAGAGAGACCCAGTACTTC.

This clonotype was picked up many times. Little can be read into the size of this beta chain, an off-target read in a library designed for alpha chains. CDR3 coding DNA: TGTGCCAGCAGTTTCGGGACAGGCTATGGCTACACCTTC. Translated: CASSFGTGYGYTF. V gene TRBV28 combines with J gene TRBJ1-2; 8 nucleotides line up with TRBD1. The CDR3 is 13 residues long. The V segment lost 3 bases and the J segment 4 bases; nucleotides outside the gene matches: 1. The V gene's germline CDR1 is MDHEN and CDR2 SYDVKM.

This clonotype is judged medium-sized. For a library built for alpha chains, this beta chain is a stray read; little rests on its size. The chain uses TRBV13 and TRBJ2-1; TRBD2 matches at 9 bases. The trim removed 5 bases at V and 9 bases at J, leaving 11 bases unmatched. From germline, CDR1 is PRHDT and CDR2 FYEKMQ (reference sequence). This CDR3 is 15 amino acids long. The CDR3 DNA follows: TGTGCCAGCAGCGGGCTGGGACTAGCCTTTCCTGAGCAGTTCTTC. It encodes CASSGLGLAFPEQFF.

At least ten counts were recorded for this clonotype. Found in a library prepared for alpha chains, this beta chain is an off-target read, and its abundance has little meaning. The CDR3 coding sequence is TGTGCCAGCAGCTCCCTACCAAACCTTTACACAGATACGCAGTATTTT. This translates into CASSSLPNLYTDTQYF. This chain joins TRBV7-2 and TRBJ2-3, with no clear D. In germline, CDR1 is SGHTA, CDR2 FQGNSA. The CDR3 totals 16 residues. The V and J ends lost 4 bases and 2 bases respectively, with 16 bases between them.

This clonotype was recorded many times. This beta chain is an unintended read in a library built for alpha chains; its size means little. The chain employs TRBV20-1 and TRBJ1-4; D unresolved. The CDR3 runs to 14 residues. CDR1 is DFQATT and CDR2 is SNEGSKA in the germline V gene (reference sequence). Trimming took off 0 bases at V and 6 bases at J, with 11 bases between the two ends. The CDR3 region is CSARDGGGHEKLFF. CDR3 nucleotides: TGCAGTGCTAGAGATGGAGGAGGCCATGAAAAACTGTTTTTT.

This clonotype appeared many times. This beta chain was picked up by a library intended for alpha chains and is off target, so its count carries little meaning. The chain couples TRBV11-1 to TRBJ2-6; D unclear. The CDR3 is made up of 17 amino acids. In germline, CDR1 is SGHAT, CDR2 FQDESV (reference sequence). Between the trimmed V and J ends, which lost 0 bases and 0 bases, there was a span of 9 bases. The CDR3 protein is CASSLAGSLSGANVLTF. The CDR3 DNA follows: TGTGCCAGCAGCTTAGCGGGCAGCCTCTCTGGGGCCAACGTCCTGACTTTC.

This clonotype was seen repeatedly, ten times or more. For a library built for alpha chains, this beta chain is a stray read; little rests on its size. The V gene is TRBV7-2, the J gene TRBJ1-1; 7 bases fit TRBD1. This CDR3 has 15 residues. The V gene end was trimmed by 3 bases and the J gene end by 1 base; junction bases not matched to a gene: 5. Germline CDR1 reads SGHTA; CDR2 reads FQGNSA. The CDR3 sequence: CASSFYDRANTEAFF. In DNA, the CDR3 is TGTGCCAGCAGCTTCTATGACAGGGCGAACACTGAAGCTTTCTTT.

This clonotype was found a few times. Because the library targeted alpha chains, this beta chain is an off-target read whose size means little. V and J are TRBV3-1 and TRBJ1-4; D gene unclear. V lost 2 bases and J lost 4, with 8 bases in between. The CDR3 covers 14 residues. Germline V CDR1 and CDR2: LGHDT, YNNKEL (reference sequence). In nucleotides, the CDR3 is TGTGCCAGCAGCCAATCCGGAAGTAATGAAAAACTGTTTTTT. As protein: CASSQSGSNEKLFF.

This clonotype was counted many times. This beta chain is off target for a library built for alpha chains, so its abundance means little. This chain connects TRBV3-1 to TRBJ2-7, with D tentatively TRBD2 (7 bases). CDR3 length: 14 residues. V shed 4 bases and J shed 3 bases, with 13 bases lying between them. CDR1 is LGHDT, CDR2 YNNKEL, per germline (reference sequence). The chain's CDR3 is CASSRRGLGYEQYF. CDR3 coding DNA: TGTGCCAGCAGCCGGCGGGGGCTCGGCTACGAGCAGTACTTC.

This clonotype is medium-sized (0.01 to 0.1%) by share. For a library built for alpha chains, this beta chain is a stray read; little rests on its size. This chain uses TRBV30 with TRBJ2-7; 11 nucleotides align to TRBD2. The CDR3 is 12 amino acids. Germline V gene data show CDR1 as GTSNPN and CDR2 as SVGIG (reference sequence). V lost 8 bases, J lost 3 bases, and 3 bases stayed unmatched. CDR3 nucleotide sequence: TGTGCCCGTAGCGGGGGGGACTACGAGCAGTACTTC. It yields the protein CARSGGDYEQYF.

This clonotype was seen ten or more times. This beta chain is an off-target read within a library intended for alpha chains, so its frequency means little. The V call is TRBV18, the J call TRBJ1-2; 7 bases line up with TRBD1. Per the germline V gene, CDR1 is KGHSH and CDR2 is LQKENI. CDR3 length: 17 amino acids. V gave up 3 bases and J gave up 8 bases; unmatched junction bases: 18. CDR3 nucleotide sequence: TGTGCCAGCTCACCGCTAACTATAGGACAGGCCGCGAAAGGCTACACCTTC. It yields the protein CASSPLTIGQAAKGYTF. The whole variable domain, remainder taken from reference TRBV18 and TRBJ1-2, is NAGVMQNPRHLVRRRGQEARLRCSPMKGHSHVYWYRQLPEEGLKFMVYLQKENIIDESGMPKERFSAEFPKEGPSILRIQQVVRGDSAAYFCASSPLTIGQAAKGYTFGSGTRLTVV.

As to this clonotype: The library was built for alpha chains, so this beta chain is an off-target read and its size means little. The CDR3 nucleotides read TGCGCCAGCAGCCTAGGTAATTTGGGAGATACGCAGTATTTT. It encodes CASSLGNLGDTQYF. This chain uses TRBV5-1 with TRBJ2-3; D remains unclear. The germline V gene has CDR1 SGHRS and CDR2 YFSETQ. The CDR3 runs 14 residues. Trimming removed 4 bases at V and 5 bases at J, with 14 bases between. Full variable domain (rest looked up from reference TRBV5-1 and TRBJ2-3): KAGVTQTPRYLIKTRGQQVTLSCSPISGHRSVSWYQQTPGQGLQFLFEYFSETQRNKGNFPGRFSGRQFSNSRSEMNVSTLELGDSALYLCASSLGNLGDTQYFGPGTRLTVL.

This clonotype has a count of ten or more. Within a library made for alpha chains, this beta chain is off target, and its count is uninformative. The CDR3 spells CASSTSGTGGLETQYF. CDR3 nucleotide sequence: TGTGCCAGCAGTACATCCGGGACAGGAGGTTTGGAGACCCAGTACTTC. The chain joins TRBV27 to TRBJ2-5; TRBD1 matches at 8 bases. After removal of 5 bases from V and 5 bases from J, the junction contained 13 bases not matched to a gene. CDR1 and CDR2 (germline): MNHEY, SMNVEV (reference sequence). The CDR3 is 16 residues long.

This clonotype was counted at least ten times. This beta chain represents an off-target read in a library built for alpha chains; its size is of limited meaning. This chain connects TRBV7-9 to TRBJ1-1; 8 bases align to TRBD1. The CDR3 has 13 residues. V lost 1 base, J lost 9 bases, and 4 bases stayed unmatched. The germline CDR1 and CDR2 sequences are SEHNR and FQNEAQ (reference sequence). CDR3 sequence: CASSLGGQGKAFF. DNA for the CDR3: TGTGCCAGCAGCTTAGGAGGACAGGGCAAAGCTTTCTTT.

The sample holds many counts of this clonotype. This beta chain lies outside the target of a library built for alpha chains; its clone size means little. This chain uses TRBV11-1 with TRBJ2-2; D is tentatively TRBD1 or TRBD2 (5 bases each). The CDR3 is made up of 16 amino acids. Trimming shortened V by 8 bases and J by 2 bases, and 18 bases separated the two germline ends. CDR1 is SGHAT and CDR2 is FQDESV in the germline V gene (reference sequence). CDR3 in DNA: TGTGCCAGCTTTGGGCCGGGACGGATCAACACCGGGGAGCTGTTTTTT. Translated: CASFGPGRINTGELFF.

By proportion, this clonotype is medium-sized. This beta chain represents an off-target read in a library built for alpha chains; its size is of limited meaning. The chain couples TRBV6-2 or TRBV6-3 to TRBJ2-7; 7 nucleotides align to TRBD1. The ends lost 10 bases at V and 3 bases at J; junction bases unmatched: 3. Germline CDR1 reads MNHEY; CDR2 reads SVGEGT. The CDR3 has 11 amino acids. The CDR3 bases are TGTGCCACGGGACAGAACTACGAGCAGTACTTC. Translation gives CATGQNYEQYF.

This clonotype was counted ten times or more. The library was designed around alpha chains, so this beta chain is a stray read whose abundance carries little weight. The chain is built from TRBV6-5 and TRBJ2-7; possibly TRBD1 or TRBD2 for D (7 bases each). With 0 bases removed from V and 4 bases from J, the gap between germline ends came to 22 bases. Germline assignment: CDR1 MNHEY and CDR2 SVGAGI. This CDR3 is built from 18 residues. The CDR3: CASSYSIYSQGGGYEQYF. In DNA, the CDR3 is TGTGCCAGCAGTTACTCGATATATAGTCAGGGGGGAGGGTACGAGCAGTACTTC.

This clonotype was observed a handful of times. This beta chain came through as a stray read in a library set up for alpha chains, and its size says little. This chain joins TRBV27 and TRBJ1-2; D possibly corresponds to TRBD1 (6 bases). This CDR3 spans 13 amino acids. The V end lost 4 bases, the J end lost 2 bases, and 8 bases lay between the germline ends. Germline lookup yields CDR1 MNHEY and CDR2 SMNVEV (reference sequence). The CDR3 is CASSWQGNYGYTF. Written as DNA, the CDR3 is TGTGCCAGCAGTTGGCAGGGGAACTATGGCTACACCTTC.

This clonotype showed up many times. With the library built for alpha chains, this beta chain is off target and its frequency is not meaningful. This chain links TRBV12-3 or TRBV12-4 with TRBJ2-5; 10 nucleotides line up with TRBD1. The V segment lost 5 bases and the J segment 2 bases; nucleotides outside the gene matches: 8. This CDR3 is built from 16 residues. The CDR3 here is CASSPGQGGGQETQYF. In DNA, the CDR3 is TGTGCCAGCAGTCCCGGACAGGGGGGAGGTCAAGAGACCCAGTACTTC.

This clonotype is medium-sized (0.01 to 0.1%) by share. Little can be read into the size of this beta chain, an off-target read in a library designed for alpha chains. The V gene is TRBV12-3 or TRBV12-4, the J gene TRBJ1-2; no clear D gene. Deletions cut 0 bases from V and 2 bases from J, with 10 bases between. The CDR3 runs to 15 residues. CDR3 sequence reads: CASSLALLRNYGYTF. CDR3 coding DNA: TGTGCCAGCAGTTTAGCATTACTACGGAACTATGGCTACACCTTC.

There are many counts of this clonotype. Because this beta chain is a stray read in a library intended to capture alpha chains, its abundance should not be given much weight. The chain employs TRBV20-1 and TRBJ1-2, with TRBD1 matching over 7 bases. The CDR3 spans 13 residues. The junction had 5 bases not matched to a gene; V was cut back by 6 bases and J by 1 base. Germline V gene lookup returns CDR1 DFQATT and CDR2 SNEGSKA (reference sequence). CDR3 sequence: CSARDSYNYGYTF. The CDR3 nucleotides read TGCAGTGCGAGGGACAGTTATAACTATGGCTACACCTTC.

This clonotype appeared many times. Within a library made for alpha chains, this beta chain is off target, and its count is uninformative. The chain employs TRBV7-6 and TRBJ1-5, with 7 bases aligning to TRBD1. The germline V gene encodes CDR1 SGHVS and CDR2 FNYEAQ. The CDR3 totals 16 residues. V was pared by 5 bases and J by 0 bases, with 7 bases of the junction left unmatched. The CDR3 is CASSQGGTTSNQPQHF. In DNA form, the CDR3 reads TGTGCCAGCAGCCAGGGGGGGACCACTAGCAATCAGCCCCAGCATTTT.

At least ten counts were recorded for this clonotype. This beta chain is an unintended read in a library built for alpha chains; its size means little. The chain links TRBV19 to TRBJ1-5; 8 bases line up with TRBD1. CDR3 length equals 18 residues. CDR1 and CDR2 (germline): LNHDA, SQIVND (reference sequence). With 6 bases clipped from V and 5 bases from J, the junction kept 18 bases outside the gene matches. The CDR3 DNA reads as TGTGCCAGTAGGGAGGACCTGGACAGGGAGGATTGGGATCAGCCCCAGCATTTT. This sequence encodes CASREDLDREDWDQPQHF.

Comments on this clonotype: This beta chain slipped into a library made for alpha chains as a stray read, so its size is not meaningful. The V and J genes are TRBV12-3 or TRBV12-4 and TRBJ2-2; 16 bases align to TRBD2. Trimming cost V 8 bases and J 4 bases; bases outside gene matches: 7. This CDR3 contains 17 residues. This CDR3 reads CASRPGTSGGGTGELFF. The CDR3 bases are TGTGCCAGCCGCCCCGGGACTAGCGGGGGGGGCACCGGGGAGCTGTTTTTT.

This clonotype is labeled as medium-sized. The size of this beta chain means little, since it is a stray read in a library made for alpha chains. This rearrangement joins TRBV27 to TRBJ1-2; D remains unclear. The V end lost 0 bases, the J end lost 11 bases, and 13 bases lay between the germline ends. The CDR3 is made up of 13 amino acids. Germline assignment: CDR1 MNHEY and CDR2 SMNVEV (reference sequence). Here the CDR3 DNA reads TGTGCCAGCAGTTTATCGGGGAGCCAGAGGTACACCTTC. Translated: CASSLSGSQRYTF.

The sample holds many counts of this clonotype. In a library made to pick up alpha chains, this beta chain is a stray read with a size that means little. The chain is built from TRBV6-5 and TRBJ1-1, with D possibly being TRBD1 (6 bases). V lost 2 bases and J 2 bases, leaving 9 bases between the germline ends. CDR1 MNHEY and CDR2 SVGAGI come from the germline V gene. This CDR3 region has 14 residues. This CDR3 reads CASSYDRYNTEAFF. In DNA form, the CDR3 reads TGTGCCAGCAGTTACGACAGGTATAACACTGAAGCTTTCTTT.

As for this clonotype: The library was prepared for alpha chains; this beta chain is a stray read, so its frequency means little. This rearrangement joins TRBV27 to TRBJ2-5; D not certain. The V gene's germline CDR1 is MNHEY and CDR2 SMNVEV (reference sequence). Trimming removed 5 bases from V and 2 bases from J, with 12 bases in between. The CDR3 has 14 residues. CDR3 sequence reads: CASSTRTAQETQYF. The CDR3 region has the DNA TGTGCCAGCAGTACCCGGACGGCACAAGAGACCCAGTACTTC.

This clonotype appeared many times. A library prepared for alpha chains yielded this beta chain as an off-target read; its size is of little meaning. This chain uses TRBV6-5 with TRBJ2-1; maybe TRBD1 (6 bases). The V end lost 5 bases, the J end lost 2 bases, and 16 bases lay between the germline ends. Germline V CDR1 and CDR2: MNHEY, SVGAGI. There are 16 residues in the CDR3. DNA for the CDR3: TGTGCCAGCAGTAACGTAGGGGGTCGGACCTACAATGAGCAGTTCTTC. Protein product: CASSNVGGRTYNEQFF.

In its sample, this clonotype was seen many times. This beta chain turned up in a library designed for alpha chains; as an off-target read, its abundance says little. The chain carries TRBV7-8 and TRBJ1-2; D not certain. Germline assignment: CDR1 SGHVS and CDR2 FQNEAQ. The length of the CDR3 is 14 residues. The V gene lost 4 bases and the J gene lost 7 bases, with 16 bases spanning the gap. The CDR3, as DNA: TGTGCCAGCAGCTCCCAGCGGGGATCCGGTGGCTACACCTTC. As protein: CASSSQRGSGGYTF. Together with reference TRBV7-8 and TRBJ1-2, the CDR3 gives the full variable domain: GAGVSQSPRYKVAKRGQDVALRCDPISGHVSLFWYQQALGQGPEFLTYFQNEAQLDKSGLPSDRFFAERPEGSVSTLKIQRTQQEDSAVYLCASSSQRGSGGYTFGSGTRLTVV.

This clonotype was counted ten times or more. The library was built for alpha chains, so this beta chain is an off-target read and its size means little. In DNA, the CDR3 is TGTGCCAGTAGTATCCAAAGTTTTACCGGGGAGCTGTTTTTT. Its translation is CASSIQSFTGELFF. V is TRBV19 and J is TRBJ2-2; D is unclear. CDR1 is LNHDA, CDR2 SQIVND, per germline (reference sequence). Trimming cost V 3 bases and J 5 bases, with 10 bases left between them. CDR3 size: 14 residues.

In its sample, this clonotype was seen many times. Because this beta chain is a stray read in a library intended to capture alpha chains, its abundance should not be given much weight. The V call is TRBV20-1, the J call TRBJ1-4, with 7 bases fitting TRBD1. The CDR3 loop spans 13 amino acids. The J segment lost 7 bases and the V segment lost 5 bases, leaving 7 bases of the junction unmatched. CDR1 and CDR2 from the germline V gene are DFQATT and SNEGSKA (reference sequence). The CDR3 DNA reads as TGCAGTGCTCACGACAGGGACAGTGAAAAACTGTTTTTT. This sequence encodes CSAHDRDSEKLFF.